The clone carrying this T cell receptor beta chain was counted between two and nine times. Its antigen is still unknown. The record originates from a study of cytomegalovirus exposure and HLA in healthy donors. In the study overall: Among approximately 390 genotyped donors, around 81% fell in the Caucasian-associated ancestry cluster. Study-level findings and limits: Researchers reported in a later analysis that a missense DCLRE1C variant was tied to TCR beta V- and J-gene trimming. On later analysis, the bulk of CMV-associated TCR beta chains appeared to be HLA-restricted.

The CDR3 extends over 15 amino acids. Trimming took 4 bases from V and 4 from J; bases not matched to a gene: 9. Germline V CDR1 and CDR2: KGHSH, LQKENI. This PCR relied on a set of 60 Vbeta primers and 13 Jbeta primers. TCRdb keeps only in-frame clones here, not all; method: immunoSEQ multiplex PCR. The sample holds around 110,000 clones, around three quarters seen once. Sequencing used PBMCs. This clonotype originated in a young woman in good health and CMV-seropositive. The rearrangement links TRBV18 to TRBJ1-2; 7 bases are a match to TRBD1. The CDR3 sequence is CASSLDRDGIYGYTF. The CDR3 region has the DNA TGTGCCAGCTCACTTGACAGGGATGGGATCTATGGCTACACCTTC.